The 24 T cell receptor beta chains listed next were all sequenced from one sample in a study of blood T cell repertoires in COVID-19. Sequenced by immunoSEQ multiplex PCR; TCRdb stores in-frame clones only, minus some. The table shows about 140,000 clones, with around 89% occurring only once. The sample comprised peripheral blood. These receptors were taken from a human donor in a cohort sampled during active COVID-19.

The CDR3 protein is CASSPEGEGYTF. In DNA form, the CDR3 reads TGTGCCAGCAGCCCCGAGGGGGAAGGCTACACCTTC. J is TRBJ1-2 and V is TRBV7-9; tentatively, D is TRBD1 (6 bases). Germline assignment: CDR1 SEHNR and CDR2 FQNEAQ (reference sequence). V lost 5 bases, J lost 8 bases, and 12 bases lay in between. The CDR3 runs 12 residues. The complete variable domain, with remaining parts taken from reference TRBV7-9 and TRBJ1-2, reads DTGVSQNPRHKITKRGQNVTFRCDPISEHNRLYWYRQTLGQGPEFLTYFQNEAQLEKSRLLSDRFSAERPKGSFSTLEIQRTEQGDSAMYLCASSPEGEGYTFGSGTRLTVV.

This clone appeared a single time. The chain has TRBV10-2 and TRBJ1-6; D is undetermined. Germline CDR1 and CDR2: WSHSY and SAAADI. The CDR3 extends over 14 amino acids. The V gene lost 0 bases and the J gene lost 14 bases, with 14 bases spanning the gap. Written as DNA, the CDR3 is TGCGCCAGCAGTGAGTCGAGGGCGCTCACAACCCTCCACTTT. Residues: CASSESRALTTLHF.

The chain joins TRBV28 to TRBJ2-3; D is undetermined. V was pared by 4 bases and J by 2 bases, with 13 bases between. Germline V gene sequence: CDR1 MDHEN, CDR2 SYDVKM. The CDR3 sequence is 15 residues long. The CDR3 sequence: CASSSAVGVTDTQYF. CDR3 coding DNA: TGTGCCAGCAGTTCCGCGGTTGGAGTCACAGATACGCAGTATTTT.

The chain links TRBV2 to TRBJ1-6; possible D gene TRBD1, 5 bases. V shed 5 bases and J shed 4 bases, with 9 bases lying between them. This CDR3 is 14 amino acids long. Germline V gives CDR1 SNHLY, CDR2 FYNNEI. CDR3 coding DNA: TGTGCCAGCAGTCGGACACCGTATAATTCACCCCTCCACTTT. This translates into CASSRTPYNSPLHF.

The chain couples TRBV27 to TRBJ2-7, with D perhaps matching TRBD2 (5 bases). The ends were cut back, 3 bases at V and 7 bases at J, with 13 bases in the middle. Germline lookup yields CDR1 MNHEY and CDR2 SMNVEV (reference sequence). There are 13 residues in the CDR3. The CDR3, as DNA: TGTGCCAGCAGTTTCCGGGGTCGAGGGGAGCAGTACTTC. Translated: CASSFRGRGEQYF.

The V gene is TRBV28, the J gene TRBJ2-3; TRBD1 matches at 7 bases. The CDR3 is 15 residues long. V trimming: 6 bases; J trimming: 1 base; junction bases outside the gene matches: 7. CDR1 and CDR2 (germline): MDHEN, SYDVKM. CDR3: CASSSTGTGTDTQYF. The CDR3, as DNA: TGTGCCAGCAGCTCAACAGGGACAGGCACAGATACGCAGTATTTT.

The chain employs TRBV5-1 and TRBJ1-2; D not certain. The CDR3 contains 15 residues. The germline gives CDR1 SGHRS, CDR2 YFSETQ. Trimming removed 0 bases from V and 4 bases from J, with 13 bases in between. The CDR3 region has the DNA TGCGCCAGCAGCTTGGCGGGGTCCTCTATCTATGGCTACACCTTC. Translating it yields CASSLAGSSIYGYTF.

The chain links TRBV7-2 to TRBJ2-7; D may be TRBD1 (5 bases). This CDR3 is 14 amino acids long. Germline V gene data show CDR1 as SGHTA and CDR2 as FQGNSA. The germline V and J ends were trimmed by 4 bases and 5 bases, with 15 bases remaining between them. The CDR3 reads CASSSQGRSHEQYF. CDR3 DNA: TGTGCCAGCAGCTCGCAGGGAAGGAGTCACGAGCAGTACTTC. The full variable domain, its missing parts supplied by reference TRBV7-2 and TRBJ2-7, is GAGVSQSPSNKVTEKGKDVELRCDPISGHTALYWYRQSLGQGLEFLIYFQGNSAPDKSGLPSDRFSAERTGGSVSTLTIQRTQQEDSAVYLCASSSQGRSHEQYFGPGTRLTVT.

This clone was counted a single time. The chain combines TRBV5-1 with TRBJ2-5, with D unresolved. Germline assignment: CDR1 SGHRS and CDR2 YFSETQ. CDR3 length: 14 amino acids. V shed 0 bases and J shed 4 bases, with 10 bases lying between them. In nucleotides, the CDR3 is TGCGCCAGCAGCTTGGCGGCGGTCCGAGAGACCCAGTACTTC. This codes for CASSLAAVRETQYF.

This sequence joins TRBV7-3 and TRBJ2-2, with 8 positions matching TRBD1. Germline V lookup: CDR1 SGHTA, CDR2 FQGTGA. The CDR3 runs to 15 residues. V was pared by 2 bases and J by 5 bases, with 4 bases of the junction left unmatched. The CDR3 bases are TGTGCCAGCAGCTTATATGGGACAGGTACCGGGGAGCTGTTTTTT. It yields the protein CASSLYGTGTGELFF.

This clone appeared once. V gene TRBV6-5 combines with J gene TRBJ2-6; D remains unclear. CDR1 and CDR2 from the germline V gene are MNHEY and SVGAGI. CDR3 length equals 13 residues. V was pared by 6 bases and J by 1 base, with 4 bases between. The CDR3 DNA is TGTGCCAGCAGCATGTCTGGGGCCAACGTCCTGACTTTC. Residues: CASSMSGANVLTF.

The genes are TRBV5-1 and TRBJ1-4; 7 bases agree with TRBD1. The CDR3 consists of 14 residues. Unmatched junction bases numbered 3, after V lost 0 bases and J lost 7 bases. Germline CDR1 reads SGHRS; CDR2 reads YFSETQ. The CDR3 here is CASSLDRGSEKLFF. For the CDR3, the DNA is TGCGCCAGCAGCTTGGACAGGGGAAGTGAAAAACTGTTTTTT.

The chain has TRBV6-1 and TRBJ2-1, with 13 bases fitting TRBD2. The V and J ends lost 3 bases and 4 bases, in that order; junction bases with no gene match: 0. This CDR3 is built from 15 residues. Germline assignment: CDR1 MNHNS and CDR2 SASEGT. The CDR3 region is CASSETSGGYNEQFF. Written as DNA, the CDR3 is TGTGCCAGCAGTGAGACTAGCGGGGGGTACAATGAGCAGTTCTTC.

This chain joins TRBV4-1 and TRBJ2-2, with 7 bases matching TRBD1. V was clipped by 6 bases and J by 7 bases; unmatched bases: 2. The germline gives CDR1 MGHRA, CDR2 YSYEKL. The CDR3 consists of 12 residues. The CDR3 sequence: CASRTGLGELFF. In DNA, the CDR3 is TGCGCCAGCAGGACAGGGCTCGGGGAGCTGTTTTTT.

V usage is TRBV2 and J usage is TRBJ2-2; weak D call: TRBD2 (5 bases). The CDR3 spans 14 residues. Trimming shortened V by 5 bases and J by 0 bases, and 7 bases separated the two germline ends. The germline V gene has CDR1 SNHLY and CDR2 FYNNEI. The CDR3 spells CASSPGTNTGELFF. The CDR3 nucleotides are TGTGCCAGCAGTCCCGGGACGAACACCGGGGAGCTGTTTTTT.

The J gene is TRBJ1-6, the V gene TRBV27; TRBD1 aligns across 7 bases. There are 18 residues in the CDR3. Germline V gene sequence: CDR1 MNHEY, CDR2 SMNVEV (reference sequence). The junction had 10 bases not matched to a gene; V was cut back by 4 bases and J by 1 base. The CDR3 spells CASSSGRTGRSYNSPLHF. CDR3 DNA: TGTGCCAGCAGTTCAGGAAGGACAGGTCGGTCCTATAATTCACCCCTCCACTTT.

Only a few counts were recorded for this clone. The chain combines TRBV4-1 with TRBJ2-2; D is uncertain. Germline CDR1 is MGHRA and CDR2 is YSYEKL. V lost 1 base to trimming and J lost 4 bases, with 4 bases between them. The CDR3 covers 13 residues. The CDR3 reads CASSQAPTGELFF. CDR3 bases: TGCGCCAGCAGCCAAGCTCCCACCGGGGAGCTGTTTTTT.

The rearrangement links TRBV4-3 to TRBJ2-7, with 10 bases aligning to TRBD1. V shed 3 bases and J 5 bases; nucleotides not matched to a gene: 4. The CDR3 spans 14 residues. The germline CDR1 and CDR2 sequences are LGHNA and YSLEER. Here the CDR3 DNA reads TGCGCCAGCAGCCATCGACAGGGGGCGGACGAGCAGTACTTC. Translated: CASSHRQGADEQYF.

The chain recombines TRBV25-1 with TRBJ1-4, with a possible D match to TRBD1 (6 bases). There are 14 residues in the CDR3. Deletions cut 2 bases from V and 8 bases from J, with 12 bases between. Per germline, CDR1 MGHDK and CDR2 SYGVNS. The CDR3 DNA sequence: TGTGCCAGCAGTGAAAGCAGGGGTTGGGAAAAACTGTTTTTT. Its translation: CASSESRGWEKLFF.

DNA of the CDR3: TGTGCCAGCAGCATACGAACCTTAGGGGTGGATGTTAGCTCCTACAATGAGCAGTTCTTC. Translation gives CASSIRTLGVDVSSYNEQFF. This chain uses TRBV21-1 with TRBJ2-1; the table's D call TRBD1 went unverified against the DNA. TRBV21-1 is an annotated pseudogene. The length of the CDR3 is 20 residues.

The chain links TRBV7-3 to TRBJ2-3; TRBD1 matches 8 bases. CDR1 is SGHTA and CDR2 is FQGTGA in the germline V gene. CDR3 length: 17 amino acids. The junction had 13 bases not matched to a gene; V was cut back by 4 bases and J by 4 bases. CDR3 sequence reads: CASSSPGQGRVADTQYF. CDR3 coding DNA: TGTGCCAGCAGCTCTCCCGGACAGGGACGGGTAGCAGATACGCAGTATTTT.

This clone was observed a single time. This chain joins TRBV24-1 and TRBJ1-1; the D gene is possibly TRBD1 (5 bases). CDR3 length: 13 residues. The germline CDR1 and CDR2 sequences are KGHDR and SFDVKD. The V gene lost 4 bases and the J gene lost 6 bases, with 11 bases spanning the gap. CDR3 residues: CATSDSPGPEAFF. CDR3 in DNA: TGTGCCACCAGTGACTCCCCAGGGCCTGAAGCTTTCTTT.

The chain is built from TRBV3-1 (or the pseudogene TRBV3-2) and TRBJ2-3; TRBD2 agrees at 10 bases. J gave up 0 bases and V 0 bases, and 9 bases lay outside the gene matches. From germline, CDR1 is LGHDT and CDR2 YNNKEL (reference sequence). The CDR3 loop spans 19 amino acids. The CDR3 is CASSQEGPSGGPSTDTQYF. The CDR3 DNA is TGTGCCAGCAGCCAAGAAGGCCCTAGCGGGGGACCTAGCACAGATACGCAGTATTTT.

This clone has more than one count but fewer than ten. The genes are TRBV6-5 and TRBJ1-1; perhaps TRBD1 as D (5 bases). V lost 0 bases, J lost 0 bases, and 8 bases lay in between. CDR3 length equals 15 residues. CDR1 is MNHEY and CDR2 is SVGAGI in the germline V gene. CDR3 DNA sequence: TGTGCCAGCAGTTACTCGAAGGGGTTGAACACTGAAGCTTTCTTT. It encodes CASSYSKGLNTEAFF.